This TCR beta chain was observed in a study of OX40 agonist ivuxolimab in advanced cancers. Trimming pared 3 bases from V and 2 bases from J, leaving 13 bases between. CDR1 is KGHSH, CDR2 LQKENI, per germline. This CDR3 spans 15 amino acids. Study-wide results and caveats: At doses 0.1 to 3.0 mg/kg, CD4+ and CD8+ clones expanded.

This clone was recorded once. The antigen is not known. The assay was immunoSEQ multiplex PCR, and TCRdb's table has in-frame clones only and misses some. Of 55,000 to 60,000 clones listed, around four fifths are singletons. The receptor was isolated from an adult with an advanced solid tumor such as melanoma, head and neck, liver or kidney cancer. This sequence joins TRBV18 and TRBJ2-5; no reliable D call. The sequences come from CD4+ or CD8+ T cells sorted from blood, collected in a trial of the OX40 agonist ivuxolimab. CDR3 sequence: CASSPSPSDQETQYF. For the CDR3, the DNA is TGTGCCAGCTCACCCTCCCCCAGTGATCAAGAGACCCAGTACTTC.